This TCR beta chain came from a study of cytomegalovirus exposure and HLA in healthy donors. Findings of the study overall: Per a later analysis, HLA-associated TCR beta chains showed more clonal expansion than other, equally common TCR beta chains. Some segments of the V type, notably TRBV6-2 and TRBV6-3, were excluded as indistinguishable.

The study ran its PCR with 60 Vbeta and 13 Jbeta primers. The method was immunoSEQ multiplex PCR; TCRdb's version includes in-frame clones alone and lacks a portion of them. The data contain 110,000 or so clones, approximately 67% of them singletons. Germline values: CDR1 LNHDA, CDR2 SQIVND (reference sequence). Trimming cost V 4 bases and J 1 base, with 14 bases left between them. The CDR3 is 15 residues long. A word on this clone: Its antigen is still unknown.

The sequenced material came from PBMCs. This chain connects TRBV19 to TRBJ2-7, with D tentatively TRBD1 (5 bases). The TCR sequence derives from a man aged 18 to 29 in good health and CMV-seropositive. The CDR3 protein is CASSRTLLGSYEQYF. Here the CDR3 DNA reads TGTGCCAGTAGTAGGACATTATTGGGATCCTACGAGCAGTACTTC.